These T cell receptor beta chains were read from a single sample in a study of cytomegalovirus exposure and HLA in healthy donors. The assay was immunoSEQ multiplex PCR, and TCRdb's table has in-frame clones only and misses some. The repertoire consists of 60,000 or so clones, with roughly nine tenths occurring once and the leading ten covering approximately 0.99%. What was sequenced was PBMCs. All receptors come from a man aged 18 to 29 in good health and CMV-seronegative. Each CDR3 is given with its conserved first and last residue. D genes are given only for firm matches. The size entry is marked missing in some rows and otherwise reads once, few, many or a size class.

size: NA; J: TRBJ2-5; V: TRBV5-4; D: TRBD1; CDR3: CASSPGGDGETQYF; DNA: TGTGCCAGCAGCCCAGGGGGCGACGGGGAGACCCAGTACTTC
size: NA; J: TRBJ2-1; V: TRBV7-3; D: TRBD2; CDR3: CASSLTAGDWNEQFF; DNA: TGTGCCAGCAGCTTAACAGCGGGAGACTGGAATGAGCAGTTCTTC
size: NA; J: TRBJ2-1; V: TRBV7-8; D: NA; CDR3: CASSLPLGSRSNEQFF; DNA: TGTGCCAGCAGCTTACCGCTGGGGAGCAGGTCAAATGAGCAGTTCTTC
size: NA; J: TRBJ2-6; V: TRBV5-6; D: NA; CDR3: CASSLLGPGANVLTF; DNA: TGTGCCAGCAGCTTGTTGGGGCCCGGGGCCAACGTCCTGACTTTC
size: once; J: TRBJ1-1; V: TRBV11-2; D: TRBD1; CDR3: CASSLDKTGKAFF; DNA: TGTGCCAGCAGCTTAGATAAGACAGGGAAAGCTTTCTTT
size: NA; J: TRBJ2-7; V: TRBV28; D: NA; CDR3: CASSFHLSSYEQYF; DNA: TGTGCCAGCAGTTTCCACCTGAGCTCCTACGAGCAGTACTTC
size: NA; J: TRBJ2-2; V: TRBV5-4; D: TRBD2; CDR3: CASTPAYRAGGSQSTGELFF; DNA: TGTGCCAGCACACCTGCCTATAGGGCGGGAGGGAGCCAAAGCACCGGGGAGCTGTTTTTT
size: NA; J: TRBJ2-7; V: TRBV28; D: TRBD2; CDR3: CASSLVGGRPQQYF; DNA: TGTGCCAGCAGTTTGGTCGGCGGGAGGCCTCAGCAGTACTTC
size: NA; J: TRBJ2-1; V: TRBV7-6; D: TRBD2; CDR3: CASSSGLAGGRIRDEQFF; DNA: TGTGCCAGCAGCTCCGGACTAGCGGGAGGGAGGATCAGGGATGAGCAGTTCTTC
size: NA; J: TRBJ2-7; V: TRBV11-2; D: TRBD2; CDR3: CASSPAGGPYEQYF; DNA: TGTGCCAGCAGCCCAGCGGGGGGACCCTACGAGCAGTACTTC
size: NA; J: TRBJ2-5; V: TRBV5-1; D: TRBD2; CDR3: CASSLGPGLAGDRETQYF; DNA: TGCGCCAGCAGCTTGGGTCCCGGACTAGCGGGAGATCGAGAGACCCAGTACTTC
size: NA; J: TRBJ1-4; V: TRBV15; D: TRBD1; CDR3: CATSREAGGFLGATNEKLFF; DNA: TGTGCCACCAGCAGAGAGGCAGGGGGGTTTTTAGGTGCCACTAATGAAAAACTGTTTTTT
size: NA; J: TRBJ1-1; V: TRBV7-8; D: NA; CDR3: CASSLEDSGTRAFF; DNA: TGTGCCAGCAGCTTAGAGGATTCGGGAACTCGGGCTTTCTTT
size: NA; J: TRBJ2-3; V: TRBV13; D: TRBD2; CDR3: CASSLAGLHTDTQYF; DNA: TGTGCCAGCAGCTTAGCGGGACTACACACAGATACGCAGTATTTT
size: NA; J: TRBJ1-3; V: TRBV30; D: NA; CDR3: CAWTGDSGNTIYF; DNA: TGTGCCTGGACAGGGGACTCTGGAAACACCATATATTTT
size: NA; J: TRBJ1-2; V: TRBV11-3; D: NA; CDR3: CASSSQGGYTF; DNA: TGTGCCAGCAGCTCCCAGGGGGGCTACACCTTC
size: NA; J: TRBJ2-2; V: TRBV10-3; D: TRBD1; CDR3: CAISESGGAGELFF; DNA: TGTGCCATCAGTGAGTCAGGGGGCGCCGGGGAGCTGTTTTTT
size: NA; J: TRBJ2-5; V: TRBV5-1; D: TRBD2; CDR3: CASTAGGVRETQYF; DNA: TGCGCCAGCACCGCGGGGGGTGTCCGGGAGACCCAGTACTTC
size: NA; J: TRBJ2-5; V: TRBV28; D: NA; CDR3: CASTPGGRETQYF; DNA: TGTGCCAGCACTCCAGGGGGGAGGGAGACCCAGTACTTC
size: NA; J: TRBJ1-2; V: TRBV7-9; D: NA; CDR3: CASSLADISNYGYTF; DNA: TGTGCCAGCAGCCTAGCCGACATTTCTAACTATGGCTACACCTTC
size: NA; J: TRBJ1-2; V: TRBV2; D: NA; CDR3: CASSDRLGHSLGGYTF; DNA: TGTGCCAGCAGTGATCGCTTGGGTCACTCGCTAGGAGGCTACACCTTC
size: NA; J: TRBJ2-1; V: TRBV6-5; D: NA; CDR3: CASGIGLTYNEQFF; DNA: TGTGCCAGCGGAATCGGGTTAACCTACAATGAGCAGTTCTTC